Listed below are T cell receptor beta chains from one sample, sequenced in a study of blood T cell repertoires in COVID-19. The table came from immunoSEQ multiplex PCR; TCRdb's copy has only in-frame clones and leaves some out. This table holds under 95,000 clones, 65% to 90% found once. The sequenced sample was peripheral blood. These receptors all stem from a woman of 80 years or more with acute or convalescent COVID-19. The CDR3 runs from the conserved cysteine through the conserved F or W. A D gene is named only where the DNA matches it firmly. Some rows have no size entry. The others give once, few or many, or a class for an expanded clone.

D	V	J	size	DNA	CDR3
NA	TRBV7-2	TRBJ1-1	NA	TGTGCCAGCAGCTCCGCCGGTACTTTGAACACTGAAGCTTTCTTT	CASSSAGTLNTEAFF
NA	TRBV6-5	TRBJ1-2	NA	TGTGCCAGCAGTCCTTCATGGGAGGGCTACACCTTC	CASSPSWEGYTF
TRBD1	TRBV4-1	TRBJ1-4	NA	TGCGCCAGCAGCCAAAGACAGGGGGGTGAAAAACTGTTTTTT	CASSQRQGGEKLFF
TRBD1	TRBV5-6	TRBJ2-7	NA	TGTGCCAGCAGCTTGGTGGGACAGTCCTACGAGCAGTACTTC	CASSLVGQSYEQYF
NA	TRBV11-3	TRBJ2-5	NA	TGTGCCAGCAGCTTAACGTCAGGGCTCCAAGAGACCCAGTACTTC	CASSLTSGLQETQYF
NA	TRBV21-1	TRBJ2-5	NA	TGTGCCAGCACCGCTAGTCCCGGGGGGCGGGGGCCGCAAGAGACCCAGTACTTC	CASTASPGGRGPQETQYF
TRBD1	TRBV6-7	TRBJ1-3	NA	TGTGCCAGCGGCTTTGAGGGGGCGCGGGCTGGAAACACCATATATTTT	CASGFEGARAGNTIYF
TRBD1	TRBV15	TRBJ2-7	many	TGTGCCACCAGCAGAGGACGCTGGACAGGCGATAACGAGCAGTACTTC	CATSRGRWTGDNEQYF
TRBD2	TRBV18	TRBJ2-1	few	TGTGCCAGCTCACCACGAGCTAGCGGGGGGTCCAATGAGCAGTTCTTC	CASSPRASGGSNEQFF
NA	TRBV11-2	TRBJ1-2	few	TGTGCCAGCAGCCCCCGGGGGAGTGTGTCTAACTATGGCTACACCTTC	CASSPRGSVSNYGYTF
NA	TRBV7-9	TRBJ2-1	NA	TGTGCCAGCAGCTTAGACTCCACCGGCTCCTACAATGAGCAGTTCTTC	CASSLDSTGSYNEQFF
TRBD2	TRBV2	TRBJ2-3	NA	TGTGCCAGCAGTCCCCCGGGACTAGACTATCCAGATACGCAGTATTTT	CASSPPGLDYPDTQYF
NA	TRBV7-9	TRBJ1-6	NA	TGTGCCAGCAGCTTACATGAAGCGAGCTCCTATAATTCACCCCTCCACTTT	CASSLHEASSYNSPLHF
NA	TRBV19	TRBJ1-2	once	TGTGCCAGTAGTAGAGGACCGAAGTCGGGGTATGGCTACACCTTC	CASSRGPKSGYGYTF
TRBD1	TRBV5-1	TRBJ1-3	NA	TGCGCCAGCAGCTTGGAGAAGGGGGCTAGAAACACCATATATTTT	CASSLEKGARNTIYF
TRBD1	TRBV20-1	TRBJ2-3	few	TGCAGTGCTAGTCCTGGACAGGGCCCCACAGATACGCAGTATTTT	CSASPGQGPTDTQYF
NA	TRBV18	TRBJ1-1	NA	TGTGCCAGCTCATGGGAATGGGGGCACACTGAAGCTTTCTTT	CASSWEWGHTEAFF
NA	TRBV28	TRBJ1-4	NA	TGTGCCAGCAGTGATCCAGGGTTTGAAAAACTGTTTTTT	CASSDPGFEKLFF
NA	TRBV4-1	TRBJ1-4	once	TGCGCCAGCAGCCCTGGGAATGCGGGGAGCGAAAAACTGTTTTTT	CASSPGNAGSEKLFF
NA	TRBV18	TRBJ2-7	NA	TGTGCCAGCTCCCTGACGGGATCCGGGGTTAACGAGCAGTACTTC	CASSLTGSGVNEQYF
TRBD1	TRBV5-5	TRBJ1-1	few	TGTGCCAGCAGTCTGATGACAGGGTACACTGAAGCTTTCTTT	CASSLMTGYTEAFF
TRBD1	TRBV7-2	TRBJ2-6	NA	TGTGCCAGCAGCTTAGGAGGGACAGGGGGCGCAGGCGGGGCCAACGTCCTGACTTTC	CASSLGGTGGAGGANVLTF
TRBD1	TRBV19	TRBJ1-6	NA	TGTGCCAGTAGTTCCGGGTCTCAGGGGGATTCACCCCTCCACTTT	CASSSGSQGDSPLHF
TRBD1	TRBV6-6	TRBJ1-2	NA	TGTGCCAGCAACTCTAAGGGGGCCCGGAACTATGGCTACACCTTC	CASNSKGARNYGYTF
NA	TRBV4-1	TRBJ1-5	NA	TGCGCCAGCAGCCAGTCCTTACTTCGCGGGGTCCAGCCCCAGCATTTT	CASSQSLLRGVQPQHF
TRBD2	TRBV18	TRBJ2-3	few	TGTGCCAGCTCATCTCGACTAGCGGGGGGTAGCATGGATACGCAGTATTTT	CASSSRLAGGSMDTQYF
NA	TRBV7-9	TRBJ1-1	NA	TGTGCCAGCAGCCAGAACACTGAAGCTTTCTTT	CASSQNTEAFF
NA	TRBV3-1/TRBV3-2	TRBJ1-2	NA	TGTGCCAGCACGACCGGGGGCTATGGCTACACCTTC	CASTTGGYGYTF
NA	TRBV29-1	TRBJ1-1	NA	TGCAGCGTTGAAGGCGCCACTGAAGCTTTCTTT	CSVEGATEAFF
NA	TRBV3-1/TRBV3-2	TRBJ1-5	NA	TGTGCCAGCAGCCAAGGGTGGTCAGGGGTTCAGCCCCAGCATTTT	CASSQGWSGVQPQHF
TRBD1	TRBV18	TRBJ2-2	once	TGTGCCAGCTCACCCCGCGGGACAGGGATATCGAACACCGGGGAGCTGTTTTTT	CASSPRGTGISNTGELFF
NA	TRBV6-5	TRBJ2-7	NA	TGTGCCAGCAGTTCCCCGGGCCAGGGAAGGGACGAGCAGTACTTC	CASSSPGQGRDEQYF
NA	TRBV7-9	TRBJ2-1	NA	TGTGCCAGCAGCCTAACAGGGTCCTATGAGCAGTTCTTC	CASSLTGSYEQFF
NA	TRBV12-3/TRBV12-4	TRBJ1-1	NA	TGTGCCAGCAGATTGTACGCGGCGACTGAAGCTTTCTTT	CASRLYAATEAFF
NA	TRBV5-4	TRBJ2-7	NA	TGTGCCAGCAGCTTGGACAGATACGAGCAGTACTTC	CASSLDRYEQYF
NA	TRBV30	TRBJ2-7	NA	TGTGCCTGGAGTGTAAGGGGACTGAGCTCCTACGAGCAGTACTTC	CAWSVRGLSSYEQYF